A selection of T cell receptor beta chains follows, all from one sample in a study of spatial heterogeneity in lung cancer. TCRdb passed the 5' RACE reads through MiXCR, listing each CDR3 protein once. The sample has about 52,000 distinct CDR3 sequences, around 7.7% seen once. Sequences were derived from PBMCs, sampled at follow-up. The receptor source for this set is a female donor with early-stage non-small cell lung cancer. Each CDR3 is given with its conserved first and last residue. Fields, in order: J gene, V gene, D gene, clone size, CDR3 DNA, CDR3 protein. D genes are given only for firm matches. Size is omitted from some rows. Given values are once, few, many or a class for expanded clones.

J gene: TRBJ1-5
V gene: TRBV27
D gene: .
clone size: .
CDR3 DNA: TGTGCCAGCAGTTTAAGAGAGAGCAATCAGCCCCAGCATTTT
CDR3 protein: CASSLRESNQPQHF

J gene: TRBJ2-4
V gene: TRBV10-3
D gene: .
clone size: few
CDR3 DNA: TGTGCCATCAGTGGTGGGTCGGGGGACAAAAACATTCAGTACTTC
CDR3 protein: CAISGGSGDKNIQYF

J gene: TRBJ2-5
V gene: TRBV7-6
D gene: .
clone size: .
CDR3 DNA: TGTGCCAGCAGCTTAGCGGTAACACCTCGAGAGACCCAGTACTTC
CDR3 protein: CASSLAVTPRETQYF

J gene: TRBJ1-5
V gene: TRBV6-2/TRBV6-3
D gene: .
clone size: .
CDR3 DNA: TGTGCCAGCAGTTACTCGGCAGGCCATGGGCCCCAGCATTTT
CDR3 protein: CASSYSAGHGPQHF

J gene: TRBJ2-7
V gene: TRBV20-1
D gene: .
clone size: few
CDR3 DNA: TGCAGTGCTAGAAATCCGAGGAGCTCCTACGAGCAGTACTTC
CDR3 protein: CSARNPRSSYEQYF

J gene: TRBJ2-3
V gene: TRBV6-1
D gene: .
clone size: many
CDR3 DNA: TGTGCCAGCAGCTATCGGTTGTCCACAGATACGCAGTATTTT
CDR3 protein: CASSYRLSTDTQYF

J gene: TRBJ1-1
V gene: TRBV7-6
D gene: TRBD1
clone size: few
CDR3 DNA: TGTGCCAGCAGCTTAGAGTCTCAGGGGGCGACTGAAGCTTTCTTT
CDR3 protein: CASSLESQGATEAFF

J gene: TRBJ1-2
V gene: TRBV24-1
D gene: .
clone size: .
CDR3 DNA: TGTGCCACCAGTCAGGGGCCCGACTATGGCTACACCTTC
CDR3 protein: CATSQGPDYGYTF

J gene: TRBJ2-1
V gene: TRBV5-1
D gene: .
clone size: .
CDR3 DNA: TGCGCCAGCAGTTTAAGGGGACGAGAGAATGAGCAGTTCTTC
CDR3 protein: CASSLRGRENEQFF

J gene: TRBJ2-3
V gene: TRBV4-1
D gene: .
clone size: .
CDR3 DNA: TGCGCCAGCAGCCAAAATCGTGGAGATACGCAGTATTTT
CDR3 protein: CASSQNRGDTQYF

J gene: TRBJ1-1
V gene: TRBV5-5
D gene: .
clone size: many
CDR3 DNA: TGTGCCAGCAGCTTGGCGACAGGTAGGGTCATGAACACTGAAGCTTTCTTT
CDR3 protein: CASSLATGRVMNTEAFF

J gene: TRBJ1-2
V gene: TRBV12-3/TRBV12-4
D gene: .
clone size: few
CDR3 DNA: TGTGCCAGCAGTCCCCCGGCAGGGAGGAACTATGGCTACACCTTC
CDR3 protein: CASSPPAGRNYGYTF

J gene: TRBJ1-1
V gene: TRBV6-2/TRBV6-3
D gene: .
clone size: many
CDR3 DNA: TGTGCCAGCAGGACGCGGGGGGCCCCTGAAGCTTTCTTT
CDR3 protein: CASRTRGAPEAFF

J gene: TRBJ2-1
V gene: TRBV27
D gene: .
clone size: .
CDR3 DNA: TGTGCCAGCAGTCATCGGACTGAAAGACAGTTCTTC
CDR3 protein: CASSHRTERQFF

J gene: TRBJ2-5
V gene: TRBV14
D gene: .
clone size: many
CDR3 DNA: TGTGCCAGCAGCCGATCCGACAGGCGGGTGAGAGAGACCCAGTACTTC
CDR3 protein: CASSRSDRRVRETQYF

J gene: TRBJ2-7
V gene: TRBV7-9
D gene: .
clone size: .
CDR3 DNA: TGTGCCAGCAGCGGGCGCGCAGGGGAGCGCTACGAGCAGTACTTC
CDR3 protein: CASSGRAGERYEQYF

J gene: TRBJ2-3
V gene: TRBV2
D gene: TRBD2
clone size: many
CDR3 DNA: TGTGCCAGCATTCCCCTAGCGGGGTCAACAGATACGCAGTATTTT
CDR3 protein: CASIPLAGSTDTQYF

J gene: TRBJ2-3
V gene: TRBV5-1
D gene: .
clone size: many
CDR3 DNA: TGCGCCAGCAGCCCTCAGAGGGATACGCAGTATTTT
CDR3 protein: CASSPQRDTQYF

J gene: TRBJ2-2
V gene: TRBV29-1
D gene: TRBD2
clone size: few
CDR3 DNA: TGCAGCGTGGCCTCTAGCGGGTACACCGGGGAGCTGTTTTTT
CDR3 protein: CSVASSGYTGELFF

J gene: TRBJ2-5
V gene: TRBV5-1
D gene: TRBD2
clone size: many
CDR3 DNA: TGCGCCAGCAGCTGGCTAGGGACTAGGATCGAGACCCAGTACTTC
CDR3 protein: CASSWLGTRIETQYF

J gene: TRBJ2-7
V gene: TRBV4-1
D gene: TRBD1
clone size: many
CDR3 DNA: TGCGCCAGCAGCCAAGACGGCGCAGGGGGCGGCGAGCAGTACTTC
CDR3 protein: CASSQDGAGGGEQYF

J gene: TRBJ1-2
V gene: TRBV29-1
D gene: .
clone size: many
CDR3 DNA: TGCAGCGTTGAAAGGAATGGCTACACCTTC
CDR3 protein: CSVERNGYTF

J gene: TRBJ1-5
V gene: TRBV6-5
D gene: .
clone size: many
CDR3 DNA: TGTGCCAGCAGTTACTCGTCCGGTGATCAGCCCCAGCATTTT
CDR3 protein: CASSYSSGDQPQHF

J gene: TRBJ1-4
V gene: TRBV19
D gene: .
clone size: many
CDR3 DNA: TGTGCCAGTACATGGAAACCAACTAATGAAAAACTGTTTTTT
CDR3 protein: CASTWKPTNEKLFF

J gene: TRBJ1-2
V gene: TRBV7-2
D gene: .
clone size: .
CDR3 DNA: TGTGCCAGCAGCTTAGCGGTGACAGCTGATGGCTACACCTTC
CDR3 protein: CASSLAVTADGYTF

J gene: TRBJ2-7
V gene: TRBV5-1
D gene: TRBD1
clone size: many
CDR3 DNA: TGCGCCAGCAGCTTGGAACAGGGGGCACACGAGCAGTACTTC
CDR3 protein: CASSLEQGAHEQYF

J gene: TRBJ2-1
V gene: TRBV2
D gene: TRBD2
clone size: many
CDR3 DNA: TGTGCCAGCAGTGAAGGGCTAGCGGGGGGAGAAGATGAGCAGTTCTTC
CDR3 protein: CASSEGLAGGEDEQFF

J gene: TRBJ1-6
V gene: TRBV5-6
D gene: .
clone size: .
CDR3 DNA: TGTGCCAGCAGTTCCCTAGGAGGGTACTATAATTCACCCCTCCACTTT
CDR3 protein: CASSSLGGYYNSPLHF